This record covers a single T cell receptor beta chain. This clonotype showed up just a few times. Its antigen is not yet known. Base qualities were left out, and no much larger clone turns up one base away. This entry is derived from a study of CD8 T cells in Susac syndrome (dated by TCRdb to the late 2010s). Study-wide context: Whether CD8+ T cell activation and differentiation in Susac syndrome was antigen driven was tested using repertoire sequencing.

Peripheral blood CD8+ and CD4+ T cells from healthy donors, Susac syndrome patients and multiple sclerosis patients were profiled using high-throughput TCR beta sequencing. The multiple sclerosis controls were treatment-naive patients whose relapsing-remitting disease, either stable or active, fulfilled the revised McDonald criteria. Bulk CD8+ and CD4+ T cells were purified by magnetic negative isolation, while CD8+ TEMRA cells were enriched using FACS. Blood was collected in EDTA tubes and processed within 24 hours, with PBMCs isolated through density gradient centrifugation. PBMCs intended for TCR sequencing were cryopreserved in liquid nitrogen and were subsequently thawed in a 37 degrees C water bath. Purity of sorted or isolated CD4+, CD8+ and CD8+ TEMRA cells was at least 90%. What the work shows at the level of the full study, not this receptor alone: The number of individuals in the TCR sequencing and HLA analysis was acknowledged as relatively small.

RNA was extracted using the RNeasy kit, and about 0.45 to 1 ug of the RNA was reverse transcribed with random hexamers. TCR beta CDR3 regions were amplified with the immunoSEQ multiplex PCR assay covering 54 Vbeta and 13 Jbeta segments. To correct PCR amplification bias, a synthetic template baseline was used for both primer optimization and computational correction. As for the authors' bioinformatics: Reads were assigned to V, D and J genes according to IMGT and analyzed in immunoSEQ Analyzer, with only productive sequences retained. Clonality was computed as one minus Shannon entropy normalized by log2 of the number of productive unique sequences. Public and private clones were assessed among the 100 most prevalent clones of each patient and control. Clones were defined as Susac-specific when absent from the healthy and MS cohorts, from over a thousand published viral clones and from other ImmuneACCESS disease sequences. TCRdb cleaned the public reads at Q25 with fastp, built clones with MiXCR and kept in-frame beta chains. Rows with one shared CDR3 protein collapse into an entry with the most common genes and DNA. The V and J calls were not made by the authors but by TCRdb's processing. In this sample the table shows about 300,000 distinct CDR3 sequences, under 95% of which occur a single time. Of the sample, around 0.07% falls within the top ten clones.

Sequences were obtained from CD4+ T cells from PBMCs. The sequence was obtained from a human donor with multiple sclerosis.

The CDR3 protein sequence reads: CASSQSYEQYF. The bases are TGTGCCAGCAGTCAATCCTACGAGCAGTACTTC. This chain joins TRBV6-2 or TRBV6-3 to TRBJ2-7, with the D gene not confidently named. CDR1 and CDR2 were assigned from the germline V gene as MNHEY and SVGEGT. Trimming at the junction amounts to 5 bases on V and 1 base on J, and the germline ends lie 3 bases apart. The CDR3 runs 11 residues from the cysteine to the phenylalanine. Only CDR3 DNA is held: 33 bases, read in frame from base 1.